What follows describes a single T cell receptor beta chain. MiXCR, run by TCRdb on the 5' RACE reads, gives a single entry per CDR3 protein. The sample includes about 200,000 distinct CDR3 sequences, 9.5% of them seen just once. This sample was included in a study of T-cell memory formation after mild COVID-19. The length of the CDR3 is 13 residues. The germline V gene encodes CDR1 DFQATT and CDR2 SNEGSKA (reference sequence). The V gene lost 3 bases and the J gene lost 2 bases, with 8 bases spanning the gap. The sample was PBMCs or a T cell subset sorted from them (not recorded which). The rearrangement links TRBV20-1 to TRBJ1-5; D is undetermined. This clonotype was sampled from a young man who had mild COVID-19 (a few samples of this study predate the infection). Cell type and time point are not known. The CDR3 region is CSASIGGNQPQHF. The CDR3 DNA sequence: TGCAGTGCTAGTATCGGGGGCAATCAGCCCCAGCATTTT.